This is a list of T cell receptor beta chains from one sample in a study of blood T cell repertoires in COVID-19. Clones were read by immunoSEQ multiplex PCR, and TCRdb kept only the in-frame ones, dropping some. The table includes under 250,000 clones, 80% to 90% detected once. Material for sequencing was peripheral blood. The source of these receptors is a man in his fifties with active or convalescent COVID-19. Each CDR3 is given with its conserved first and last residue. The order of the fields is J gene, CDR3 length, clone size, D gene, V gene, CDR3 protein, CDR3 DNA. D genes are given only for firm matches. Some rows have no size entry. The others give once, few or many, or a class for an expanded clone.

j_call: TRBJ2-7
cdr3_length: 13
clone_size: .
d_call: .
v_call: TRBV15
cdr3_aa: CATSRDGASEQYF
cdr3_nt: TGTGCCACCAGCAGAGATGGGGCTTCCGAGCAGTACTTC

j_call: TRBJ1-5
cdr3_length: 13
clone_size: .
d_call: .
v_call: TRBV2
cdr3_aa: CASRGARDQPQHF
cdr3_nt: TGTGCCAGCAGAGGAGCCAGGGATCAGCCCCAGCATTTT

j_call: TRBJ1-2
cdr3_length: 17
clone_size: .
d_call: .
v_call: TRBV4-1
cdr3_aa: CASSQAQTRIANYGYTF
cdr3_nt: TGCGCCAGCAGCCAAGCCCAGACAAGGATAGCTAACTATGGCTACACCTTC

j_call: TRBJ2-7
cdr3_length: 17
clone_size: .
d_call: .
v_call: TRBV11-2
cdr3_aa: CASSLDGSWRFSYEQYF
cdr3_nt: TGTGCCAGCAGCTTAGATGGTTCGTGGCGGTTCTCCTACGAGCAGTACTTC

j_call: TRBJ2-1
cdr3_length: 12
clone_size: few
d_call: .
v_call: TRBV6-2/TRBV6-3
cdr3_aa: CASSLGGNEQFF
cdr3_nt: TGTGCCAGCAGTCTTGGGGGGAATGAGCAGTTCTTC

j_call: TRBJ1-2
cdr3_length: 19
clone_size: .
d_call: .
v_call: TRBV5-6
cdr3_aa: CASSLERLITMWSSGGYTF
cdr3_nt: TGTGCCAGCAGCTTGGAGCGCCTAATTACTATGTGGTCGAGCGGCGGCTACACCTTC

j_call: TRBJ1-1
cdr3_length: 14
clone_size: .
d_call: TRBD1
v_call: TRBV19
cdr3_aa: CASSIGTGATEAFF
cdr3_nt: TGTGCCAGTAGTATTGGGACAGGGGCCACTGAAGCTTTCTTT

j_call: TRBJ2-3
cdr3_length: 16
clone_size: .
d_call: TRBD2
v_call: TRBV6-4
cdr3_aa: CASSDSGTSGTDTQYF
cdr3_nt: TGTGCCAGCAGTGACTCCGGGACTAGCGGCACAGATACGCAGTATTTT

j_call: TRBJ2-3
cdr3_length: 16
clone_size: .
d_call: .
v_call: TRBV28
cdr3_aa: CASSLLAFVPTDTQYF
cdr3_nt: TGTGCCAGCAGTTTGCTAGCCTTTGTCCCCACAGATACGCAGTATTTT

j_call: TRBJ1-5
cdr3_length: 14
clone_size: .
d_call: TRBD1
v_call: TRBV2
cdr3_aa: CASSLTGYNQPQHF
cdr3_nt: TGTGCCAGCAGCCTGACAGGGTACAATCAGCCCCAGCATTTT

j_call: TRBJ2-1
cdr3_length: 14
clone_size: .
d_call: .
v_call: TRBV5-1
cdr3_aa: CASSLAAGYNEQFF
cdr3_nt: TGCGCCAGCAGCTTGGCGGCAGGGTACAATGAGCAGTTCTTC

j_call: TRBJ1-2
cdr3_length: 16
clone_size: .
d_call: TRBD1
v_call: TRBV11-1
cdr3_aa: CASSLTGGSGDYGYTF
cdr3_nt: TGTGCCAGCAGCTTGACAGGGGGATCAGGAGACTATGGCTACACCTTC

j_call: TRBJ1-4
cdr3_length: 14
clone_size: .
d_call: .
v_call: TRBV5-1
cdr3_aa: CASSLERRGEKLFF
cdr3_nt: TGCGCCAGCAGCTTGGAGCGCAGGGGAGAAAAACTGTTTTTT

j_call: TRBJ2-2
cdr3_length: 14
clone_size: few
d_call: .
v_call: TRBV19
cdr3_aa: CASLRGADTGELFF
cdr3_nt: TGTGCCAGTCTCCGGGGGGCGGACACCGGGGAGCTGTTTTTT

j_call: TRBJ2-3
cdr3_length: 16
clone_size: .
d_call: TRBD1
v_call: TRBV4-3
cdr3_aa: CASSPQTGALTDTQYF
cdr3_nt: TGCGCCAGCAGCCCCCAGACAGGGGCCCTCACAGATACGCAGTATTTT

j_call: TRBJ1-5
cdr3_length: 16
clone_size: once
d_call: TRBD1
v_call: TRBV19
cdr3_aa: CASRRSGDRLNQPQHF
cdr3_nt: TGTGCCAGTCGACGGTCTGGGGACAGGCTCAATCAGCCCCAGCATTTT

j_call: TRBJ2-5
cdr3_length: 21
clone_size: few
d_call: .
v_call: TRBV19
cdr3_aa: CASSHRDRGYGGGADQETQYF
cdr3_nt: TGTGCCAGTAGTCACCGGGACAGGGGATATGGCGGGGGGGCAGACCAAGAGACCCAGTACTTC